The entry below describes one T cell receptor (beta chain). Its target is unknown. The sample is drawn from a study of beta chain features in type 1 diabetes. The study, taken as a whole, reports: There was no resolution here of whether HLA type influences TCRB rearrangement.

The CDR3 runs to 14 residues. V shed 3 bases, J shed 3 bases, and the junction held 4 bases outside the gene matches. Germline V gene data show CDR1 as SNHLY and CDR2 as FYNNEI. Reverse transcription of all isolated RNA meant that expressed TCRB transcripts were sequenced. Only in-frame clones appear in the TCRdb table, and some are missing; sequencing was by immunoSEQ multiplex PCR. The sample lists approximately 380,000 clones, roughly 16% seen once, with approximately 0.02% in the top ten. Sampling consisted of one heparinised blood draw per donor, averaging roughly 110 mL. The sequencing sample was made of naive CD4+ T cells from blood. The receptor's source is a woman between 18 and 30 years old in good health. The chain employs TRBV2 and TRBJ2-7, with 8 bases identical to TRBD2. CDR3 sequence reads: CASSEVSGIYEQYF. In DNA, the CDR3 is TGTGCCAGCAGTGAGGTTAGCGGGATCTACGAGCAGTACTTC.